This T cell receptor (beta chain) was identified in a study of post-analysis software for immune sequencing data. The wider study: As for disease course, relapsing-remitting, secondary progressive and progressive-relapsing multiple sclerosis were all included. Study-level findings and limits: Multiple sclerosis was associated with a significant reduction in normalized Chao1 diversity relative to controls. There were several TRBV segments more frequent in patients than controls, and TRBV5-6, TRBV5-1 and TRBV20-1 were among them. Analysis by F measure revealed that same-batch samples clustered strongly together.

Ten or more counts support this clonotype. Its antigen is undetermined. V was pared by 5 bases and J by 7 bases, with 9 bases between. This CDR3 has 12 amino acids. The library was made from cDNA and included unique molecular identifiers. MiXCR was run by TCRdb on the PCR reads, yielding one entry per CDR3 protein. The data show fewer than 850,000 distinct CDR3 sequences, roughly 30% seen once. The sequence derives from a girl under 18 with multiple sclerosis. The sequenced sample was blood. The chain couples TRBV12-3 or TRBV12-4 to TRBJ2-4; no definite D call. The CDR3 DNA is TGTGCCAGCAGTCCAATTCTGAACATTCAGTACTTC. Translated, it gives CASSPILNIQYF.